This TCR beta chain was obtained from a study of blood T cell repertoires in COVID-19. Study in general: COVID-19 samples from acute and convalescent phases originated in the United States, Italy and Spain. The cDNA or gDNA used as material had been derived from T cells, B-cell-depleted T cells, or PBMCs.

Losses at the gene ends were 5 bases for V and 3 bases for J; bases not matched to a gene: 8. Germline loops: CDR1 SGHVS, CDR2 FNYEAQ. This CDR3 is built from 15 residues. In the original workflow: Quantification of nucleated cells was approximated via reference gene primer amplification. Profiling relied on immunoSEQ multiplex PCR, and the TCRdb table lists in-frame clones only, not all of them. D and trimming were read from the DNA, whereas the V and J calls and clone size are those reported in that table. The data show roughly 180,000 clones, 86% seen once. This TCR came from a woman in her twenties or thirties with active or convalescent COVID-19. Sequencing input: peripheral blood. The chain carries TRBV7-6 and TRBJ1-2, with 8 nucleotides matching TRBD1. CDR3 coding DNA: TGTGCCAGCAGCAGCGCGCAGGGGGCGGACTATGGCTACACCTTC. It encodes CASSSAQGADYGYTF. Full variable domain (missing parts from reference TRBV7-6 and TRBJ1-2): GAGVSQSPRYKVTKRGQDVALRCDPISGHVSLYWYRQALGQGPEFLTYFNYEAQQDKSGLPNDRFSAERPEGSISTLTIQRTEQRDSAMYRCASSSAQGADYGYTFGSGTRLTVV.